This T cell receptor (beta chain) was captured by sequencing in a study of cytomegalovirus exposure and HLA in healthy donors. Study information: Assignment to the Caucasian-associated ancestry cluster applied to approximately 80% of the approximately 400 genotyped donors.

The PCR was carried out with 60 Vbeta primers and 13 Jbeta primers. Clones were sequenced by immunoSEQ multiplex PCR, and TCRdb holds only the in-frame ones, with some missing. The table lists approximately 190,000 clones, around 85% of them singletons, with 3.8% in the top ten. V shed 5 bases and J shed 5 bases, with 20 bases lying between them. The CDR3 is 15 residues long. Per the germline V gene, CDR1 is SGHRS and CDR2 is YFSETQ. Sequencing input: PBMCs. The chain has TRBV5-1 and TRBJ2-7; tentatively, D is TRBD2 (6 bases). The clonotype comes from a man over 45 in good health and CMV-seronegative. CDR3 DNA sequence: TGCGCCAGCAGGGCAGCGGGTTCTCAGGGAAACGAGCAGTACTTC. Its translation: CASRAAGSQGNEQYF.